Listed below are T cell receptor beta chains from one sample, sequenced in a study of identical twins. TCRdb independently ran MiXCR on the 5' RACE reads; one entry per CDR3 protein. The table includes 250,000 to 350,000 distinct CDR3 sequences, roughly 8.6% detected once. The data also belong to a second study, concerning yellow fever vaccine responses in identical twins.

Material for sequencing was memory (CD45RO+) T cells sorted from blood. These TCRs come from a young woman in good health. CDR3s include the opening cysteine and the closing phenylalanine or tryptophan. Each record gives: J gene, V gene, D gene, clone size, CDR3 protein, CDR3 DNA. D genes are given only for firm matches. Only part of the rows carry a size: once, few, many, or a class if the clone is expanded.

j_call: TRBJ2-7; v_call: TRBV4-1; d_call: .; clone_size: .; cdr3_aa: CASSQGLLSYEQYF; cdr3_nt: TGCGCCAGCAGCCAAGGCCTTTTATCCTACGAGCAGTACTTC
j_call: TRBJ1-6; v_call: TRBV3-1; d_call: .; clone_size: many; cdr3_aa: CASSQGPYNSPLHF; cdr3_nt: TGTGCCAGCAGCCAAGGTCCCTATAATTCACCCCTCCACTTT
j_call: TRBJ1-3; v_call: TRBV5-1; d_call: .; clone_size: .; cdr3_aa: CASSSVTTGFSGNTIYF; cdr3_nt: TGCGCCAGCAGCTCAGTCACTACAGGGTTCTCTGGAAACACCATATATTTT
j_call: TRBJ2-6; v_call: TRBV6-1; d_call: .; clone_size: many; cdr3_aa: CASSVENSGANVLTF; cdr3_nt: TGTGCCAGCAGTGTCGAGAACTCTGGGGCCAACGTCCTGACTTTC
j_call: TRBJ2-3; v_call: TRBV4-1; d_call: TRBD2; clone_size: many; cdr3_aa: CASSQLLAGVYTQYF; cdr3_nt: TGCGCCAGCAGCCAACTACTAGCGGGGGTGTATACGCAGTATTTT
j_call: TRBJ2-1; v_call: TRBV5-5; d_call: .; clone_size: many; cdr3_aa: CASSLESSGYYNEQFF; cdr3_nt: TGTGCCAGCAGCTTGGAGAGTAGCGGATACTACAATGAGCAGTTCTTC
j_call: TRBJ2-1; v_call: TRBV29-1; d_call: .; clone_size: many; cdr3_aa: CSVDGGHVGSEQFF; cdr3_nt: TGCAGCGTTGATGGGGGACACGTGGGGAGTGAGCAGTTCTTC
j_call: TRBJ2-1; v_call: TRBV3-1; d_call: TRBD1; clone_size: few; cdr3_aa: CASSHGTVFNEQFF; cdr3_nt: TGTGCCAGCAGCCATGGGACAGTGTTTAATGAGCAGTTCTTC
j_call: TRBJ2-7; v_call: TRBV3-1; d_call: .; clone_size: few; cdr3_aa: CASSQSGRGRYEQYF; cdr3_nt: TGTGCCAGCAGCCAGTCTGGCAGGGGTCGCTACGAGCAGTACTTC
j_call: TRBJ1-3; v_call: TRBV12-3/TRBV12-4; d_call: TRBD1; clone_size: .; cdr3_aa: CASSTGQGAVRNTIYF; cdr3_nt: TGTGCCAGCAGTACGGGACAGGGGGCTGTTCGAAACACCATATATTTT
j_call: TRBJ2-7; v_call: TRBV20-1; d_call: TRBD2; clone_size: .; cdr3_aa: CSARGPYLAGAIYEQYF; cdr3_nt: TGCAGTGCTAGAGGTCCCTATTTAGCGGGAGCAATCTACGAGCAGTACTTC
j_call: TRBJ2-1; v_call: TRBV10-2; d_call: TRBD1; clone_size: many; cdr3_aa: CASNPGQGFYNEQFF; cdr3_nt: TGCGCCAGCAATCCGGGACAGGGTTTCTACAATGAGCAGTTCTTC
j_call: TRBJ2-1; v_call: TRBV12-3/TRBV12-4; d_call: TRBD2; clone_size: many; cdr3_aa: CASGVLPSGRNNEQFF; cdr3_nt: TGTGCCAGCGGGGTACTTCCTAGCGGGAGAAATAATGAGCAGTTCTTC
j_call: TRBJ2-5; v_call: TRBV5-1; d_call: .; clone_size: many; cdr3_aa: CASSLARQAYQETQYF; cdr3_nt: TGCGCCAGCAGCTTGGCCCGTCAGGCGTACCAAGAGACCCAGTACTTC
j_call: TRBJ1-6; v_call: TRBV5-1; d_call: .; clone_size: many; cdr3_aa: CASSLVTDSPLHF; cdr3_nt: TGCGCCAGCAGCTTGGTTACGGATTCACCCCTCCACTTT